The rows below give T cell receptor beta chains drawn from one sample of a study of identical twins. TCRdb analysed the 5' RACE reads with MiXCR anew, one entry per CDR3 protein. The top ten hold 0.98% of the sample, which has 700,000 or so distinct CDR3 sequences, over 8.5% seen once. These data were likewise used in another study, on yellow fever vaccine responses in identical twins.

The sample taken for sequencing was PBMCs. All receptors come from a woman under 30 in good health. Both conserved end residues are part of each CDR3. The D gene is left open where the match is weak. Clone size, where shown, is once, few, many, or a class for clones that have expanded.

J | size | D | V | length | DNA | CDR3
TRBJ1-2 | . | TRBD1 | TRBV29-1 | 17 | TGCAGCGTACGTCCCGGGACAGGGGGCCTCGATTACTATGGCTACACCTTC | CSVRPGTGGLDYYGYTF
TRBJ2-1 | . | . | TRBV4-3 | 16 | TGCGCCAGCAGCCCCAGGGCCAGGGCCTCCTACAATGAGCAGTTCTTC | CASSPRARASYNEQFF
TRBJ1-4 | few | . | TRBV18 | 15 | TGTGCCAGCTCACCTCTAGGCGGGACGGGCGAAAAACTGTTTTTT | CASSPLGGTGEKLFF
TRBJ1-3 | many | . | TRBV29-1 | 12 | TGCAGCGTTGAAGAAGGGGGAAACACCATATATTTT | CSVEEGGNTIYF
TRBJ1-4 | many | . | TRBV20-1 | 15 | TGCAGTGCTAGAGATCGCAGGGGACTTAATGAAAAACTGTTTTTT | CSARDRRGLNEKLFF
TRBJ2-3 | many | . | TRBV18 | 12 | TGTGCCAGCAGCCCTAGGACAGATACGCAGTATTTT | CASSPRTDTQYF
TRBJ2-1 | few | TRBD1 | TRBV5-1 | 14 | TGCGCCAGCAGCGCCGACAGGGGGAGGAATGAGCAGTTCTTC | CASSADRGRNEQFF
TRBJ1-2 | few | . | TRBV20-1 | 14 | TGCAGTGCTAGAGTCGACAGAGTTAACTATGGCTACACCTTC | CSARVDRVNYGYTF
TRBJ2-3 | . | TRBD2 | TRBV7-8 | 14 | TGTGCCAGCAGCCCGCGGGGGAACACAGATACGCAGTATTTT | CASSPRGNTDTQYF
TRBJ2-3 | . | TRBD2 | TRBV5-1 | 15 | TGCGCCAGCAGCTTAGGGGACTACAACACAGATACGCAGTATTTT | CASSLGDYNTDTQYF
TRBJ2-4 | many | TRBD2 | TRBV7-9 | 14 | TGTGCCAGCAGCTTCAGCGGGAGCCAAAACATTCAGTACTTC | CASSFSGSQNIQYF
TRBJ2-2 | . | . | TRBV11-2 | 17 | TGTGCCAGCAGCCCGGGTAGTGGCGGGGCGAACACCGGGGAGCTGTTTTTT | CASSPGSGGANTGELFF
TRBJ2-7 | many | TRBD1 | TRBV28 | 14 | TGTGCCAGCAGTTCCGGGACAGGGGACTACGAGCAGTACTTC | CASSSGTGDYEQYF
TRBJ2-7 | many | . | TRBV6-2/TRBV6-3 | 12 | TGTGCCAGCAGTTCCTCCCCAGGAGCGCAGTACTTC | CASSSSPGAQYF
TRBJ2-7 | . | . | TRBV24-1 | 14 | TGTGCCACCAAAGGAGCAGGGTCTTGCTACGAGCAGTACTTC | CATKGAGSCYEQYF
TRBJ1-3 | . | . | TRBV6-5 | 14 | TGTGCCAGCAGTTTGCGGACGTCTGGAAACACCATATATTTT | CASSLRTSGNTIYF
TRBJ2-1 | many | . | TRBV4-3 | 15 | TGCGCCAGCAGCCAAGACTTCGAAGGATACAATGAGCAGTTCTTC | CASSQDFEGYNEQFF
TRBJ2-7 | few | . | TRBV24-1 | 14 | TGTGCCACCAGTGATGCCGGGGCTGCTCACGAGCAGTACTTC | CATSDAGAAHEQYF
TRBJ2-1 | few | TRBD2 | TRBV20-1 | 14 | TGCAGTGCCGAACTAGCGGGGCTTTACAATGAGCAGTTCTTC | CSAELAGLYNEQFF
TRBJ2-7 | . | . | TRBV6-2/TRBV6-3 | 17 | TGTGCCAGCAGTTTTTTTACGGACAGAGCCTCAACCTACGAGCAGTACTTC | CASSFFTDRASTYEQYF
TRBJ2-3 | . | TRBD2 | TRBV5-1 | 15 | TGCGCCAGCACCCCGGTAGCGGGGGGGCCGAATACGCAGTATTTT | CASTPVAGGPNTQYF
TRBJ2-3 | few | . | TRBV7-9 | 14 | TGTGCCAGTACCGAGGGAACCGGCACAGATACGCAGTATTTT | CASTEGTGTDTQYF
TRBJ2-4 | . | TRBD1 | TRBV11-2 | 16 | TGTGCCAGCAGCTTCCGGGGACAGGGGGGGAAAAACATTCAGTACTTC | CASSFRGQGGKNIQYF
TRBJ2-7 | few | TRBD1 | TRBV10-3 | 15 | TGTGCCATCAGCCCAGGGGACAGGGGGCCCTACGAGCAGTACTTC | CAISPGDRGPYEQYF
TRBJ2-7 | . | . | TRBV27 | 12 | TGTGCCAGCAGGACAGCCAACTACGAGCAGTACTTC | CASRTANYEQYF
TRBJ2-7 | . | TRBD2 | TRBV6-2/TRBV6-3 | 18 | TGTGCCAGCAGCTACCACGAGGCTAGCGGGAGGCTATCCTACGAGCAGTACTTC | CASSYHEASGRLSYEQYF
TRBJ2-1 | . | . | TRBV7-3 | 16 | TGTGCCAGCAGCCCCCGGGGGGCCACCACCTACAATGAGCAGTTCTTC | CASSPRGATTYNEQFF